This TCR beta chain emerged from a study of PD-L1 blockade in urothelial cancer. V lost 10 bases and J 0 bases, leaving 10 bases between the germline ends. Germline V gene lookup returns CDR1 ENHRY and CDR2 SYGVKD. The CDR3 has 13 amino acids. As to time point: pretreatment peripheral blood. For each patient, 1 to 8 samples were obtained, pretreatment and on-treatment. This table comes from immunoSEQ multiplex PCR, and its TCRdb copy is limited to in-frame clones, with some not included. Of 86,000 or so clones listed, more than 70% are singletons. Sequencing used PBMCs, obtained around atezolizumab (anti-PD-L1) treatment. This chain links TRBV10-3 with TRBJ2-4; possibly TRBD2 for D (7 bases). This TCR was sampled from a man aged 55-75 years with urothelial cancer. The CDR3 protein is CASGGPAKNIQYF. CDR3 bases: TGTGCCAGCGGGGGCCCAGCCAAAAACATTCAGTACTTC.